This TCR beta chain was sequenced in a study of blood T cell repertoires in COVID-19 (dated by TCRdb to 2018 to 2020). Turning to the overall study: Collaborator samples came from the United States, Italy and Spain and covered acute and convalescent phases of COVID-19. HLA class I and class II types, where available, came from metadata supplied by the sample provider rather than from assay-based typing. Samples were obtained from the ongoing ImmuneRACE study (first 160 participants) and from over 1,000 subjects provided by 6 global collaborators. The material from the prospective study consisted of cDNA or gDNA derived from T cells, B-cell-depleted T cells, or PBMCs. The dataset comprised deeply sampled blood TCRbeta repertoires from subjects exposed to, actively infected with, or recovered from COVID-19. A freely available public database, intended as a resource for researchers studying the immune response to SARS-CoV-2, is where the repertoires were released. A de-identified subject ID, COVID-19 status, age in years and sex were almost always included in the sample metadata. Beyond this particular receptor, the publication reports: Clinical and demographic metadata were provided uncurated, with the amount varying by source and participant.

Each collaborating institution followed its own protocols to collect whole blood in K2EDTA tubes. For TCRbeta analysis, collaborators shipped samples in one of three forms: frozen whole blood, isolated PBMCs, or DNA extracted from either of those sample types. For CDR1 and CDR2, the germline V gene (reference sequence) lists LNHDA and SQIVND. Taken from cysteine to phenylalanine, the CDR3 has 15 residues. This entry keeps only the CDR3 DNA: 45 bases, framed from base 1. The junction shows trimming of 2 bases on V and 4 bases on J, plus 14 bases between the germline ends. Details on this clone: What this receptor recognizes is not known. Base-call qualities are not available, and no considerably larger clone is one nucleotide away.

TCRbeta CDR3 regions were amplified from genomic DNA by means of the immunoSEQ Assay, a bias-controlled multiplex PCR. The authors' analysis ran thus. Within the assay, amplification of reference gene primers was used to estimate how many nucleated cells each sample contained. To quantify the absolute abundance of each unique TCRbeta CDR3 rearrangement, sequence reads were collapsed and filtered. For each sample, productive Simpson clonality was calculated by taking the square root of Simpson's diversity index across productive rearrangements. TCRdb carries this immuneACCESS record with in-frame sequences only. Its versions omit some clonotypes, under half of them owing to an unresolved V gene in the studies checked, with the rest unexplained. V, J and clone size are taken as reported in that table, and D and trimming were inferred from the DNA itself. A total of approximately 15,000 clones appear in this sample, roughly 89% of them only once. The ten most abundant clones make up 20% to 25% of the sample.

Sample: peripheral blood. This clonotype was obtained from a man in his 60s with acute or convalescent COVID-19. The chain couples TRBV19 to TRBJ1-1; TRBD1 could be the D gene, as 6 bases match. The CDR3 has the sequence CASSIRGGAGTEAFF. The DNA reads TGTGCCAGTAGTATACGCGGGGGCGCGGGCACTGAAGCTTTCTTT.